This TCR beta chain was recorded in a study of T-cell reconstitution after alpha-beta-depleted transplantation in children. V shed 7 bases and J 2 bases; nucleotides not matched to a gene: 5. CDR3 length: 14 residues. Per germline, CDR1 MNHNS and CDR2 SASEGT. Preparation of the TCRbeta library involved a method that used unique molecular identifiers. TCRdb re-derived calls from the PCR reads in MiXCR, one entry per CDR3 protein. The repertoire holds almost 400,000 distinct CDR3 sequences, with about 20% as singletons. This clonotype was detected only a few times. Source: PBMCs from the stem cell graft donor, taken from the stem cell graft. The sequence was obtained from a human donor who donated a stem cell graft to a child with acute myeloid leukemia. V is TRBV6-1 and J is TRBJ2-1; 7 bases align to TRBD2. The DNA of the CDR3 is TGTGCCAGCAACCGGGGGGAGGCCTACAATGAGCAGTTCTTC. Its translation: CASNRGEAYNEQFF.